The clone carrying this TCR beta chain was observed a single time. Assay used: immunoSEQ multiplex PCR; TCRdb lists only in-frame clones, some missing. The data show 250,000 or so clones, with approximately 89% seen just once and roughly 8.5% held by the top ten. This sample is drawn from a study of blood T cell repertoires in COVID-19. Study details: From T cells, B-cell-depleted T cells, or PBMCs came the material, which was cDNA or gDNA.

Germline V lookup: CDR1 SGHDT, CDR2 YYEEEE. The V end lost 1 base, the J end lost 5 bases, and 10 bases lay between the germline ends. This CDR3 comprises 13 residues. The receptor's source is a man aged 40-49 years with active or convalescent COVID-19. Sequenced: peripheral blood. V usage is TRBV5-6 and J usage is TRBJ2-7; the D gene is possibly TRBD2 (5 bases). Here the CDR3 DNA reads TGTGCCAGCAGCTTGAGGAGGCACCACGAGCAGTACTTC. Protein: CASSLRRHHEQYF.